This TCR beta chain appears in the sequencing data of a study of a mutant IDH1 vaccine in newly diagnosed glioma. At the level of the study: First vaccine doses came 4-6 weeks after radiotherapy alone, or with temozolomide cycles. Treated patients had a mean age of 40.4 years and an approximately 60% male, 37.5% female split.

As for time point: week 35, safety follow-up. All doses held 300 ug of mutant IDH1 20-mer peptide, with topical imiquimod. As for this clone: Antigen specificity is unknown.

This table comes from immunoSEQ multiplex PCR, and its TCRdb copy is limited to in-frame clones, with some not included. This sample has around 52,000 clones, with over 60% found just once. Germline-derived CDR1 and CDR2 are SGHVS and FQNEAQ. The CDR3 has 14 amino acids. V gave up 5 bases and J gave up 6 bases, with 16 bases separating them. The J gene is TRBJ1-2, the V gene TRBV7-8; weak D call: TRBD1 (5 bases). Sequencing used PBMCs, obtained from a glioma patient whose treatment included an IDH1 peptide vaccine. The origin of this receptor is a man aged 35 to 55 with glioma. CDR3 coding DNA: TGTGCCAGCAGCGGGATTGGGACCGACGATGGCTACACCTTC. Translation gives CASSGIGTDDGYTF.